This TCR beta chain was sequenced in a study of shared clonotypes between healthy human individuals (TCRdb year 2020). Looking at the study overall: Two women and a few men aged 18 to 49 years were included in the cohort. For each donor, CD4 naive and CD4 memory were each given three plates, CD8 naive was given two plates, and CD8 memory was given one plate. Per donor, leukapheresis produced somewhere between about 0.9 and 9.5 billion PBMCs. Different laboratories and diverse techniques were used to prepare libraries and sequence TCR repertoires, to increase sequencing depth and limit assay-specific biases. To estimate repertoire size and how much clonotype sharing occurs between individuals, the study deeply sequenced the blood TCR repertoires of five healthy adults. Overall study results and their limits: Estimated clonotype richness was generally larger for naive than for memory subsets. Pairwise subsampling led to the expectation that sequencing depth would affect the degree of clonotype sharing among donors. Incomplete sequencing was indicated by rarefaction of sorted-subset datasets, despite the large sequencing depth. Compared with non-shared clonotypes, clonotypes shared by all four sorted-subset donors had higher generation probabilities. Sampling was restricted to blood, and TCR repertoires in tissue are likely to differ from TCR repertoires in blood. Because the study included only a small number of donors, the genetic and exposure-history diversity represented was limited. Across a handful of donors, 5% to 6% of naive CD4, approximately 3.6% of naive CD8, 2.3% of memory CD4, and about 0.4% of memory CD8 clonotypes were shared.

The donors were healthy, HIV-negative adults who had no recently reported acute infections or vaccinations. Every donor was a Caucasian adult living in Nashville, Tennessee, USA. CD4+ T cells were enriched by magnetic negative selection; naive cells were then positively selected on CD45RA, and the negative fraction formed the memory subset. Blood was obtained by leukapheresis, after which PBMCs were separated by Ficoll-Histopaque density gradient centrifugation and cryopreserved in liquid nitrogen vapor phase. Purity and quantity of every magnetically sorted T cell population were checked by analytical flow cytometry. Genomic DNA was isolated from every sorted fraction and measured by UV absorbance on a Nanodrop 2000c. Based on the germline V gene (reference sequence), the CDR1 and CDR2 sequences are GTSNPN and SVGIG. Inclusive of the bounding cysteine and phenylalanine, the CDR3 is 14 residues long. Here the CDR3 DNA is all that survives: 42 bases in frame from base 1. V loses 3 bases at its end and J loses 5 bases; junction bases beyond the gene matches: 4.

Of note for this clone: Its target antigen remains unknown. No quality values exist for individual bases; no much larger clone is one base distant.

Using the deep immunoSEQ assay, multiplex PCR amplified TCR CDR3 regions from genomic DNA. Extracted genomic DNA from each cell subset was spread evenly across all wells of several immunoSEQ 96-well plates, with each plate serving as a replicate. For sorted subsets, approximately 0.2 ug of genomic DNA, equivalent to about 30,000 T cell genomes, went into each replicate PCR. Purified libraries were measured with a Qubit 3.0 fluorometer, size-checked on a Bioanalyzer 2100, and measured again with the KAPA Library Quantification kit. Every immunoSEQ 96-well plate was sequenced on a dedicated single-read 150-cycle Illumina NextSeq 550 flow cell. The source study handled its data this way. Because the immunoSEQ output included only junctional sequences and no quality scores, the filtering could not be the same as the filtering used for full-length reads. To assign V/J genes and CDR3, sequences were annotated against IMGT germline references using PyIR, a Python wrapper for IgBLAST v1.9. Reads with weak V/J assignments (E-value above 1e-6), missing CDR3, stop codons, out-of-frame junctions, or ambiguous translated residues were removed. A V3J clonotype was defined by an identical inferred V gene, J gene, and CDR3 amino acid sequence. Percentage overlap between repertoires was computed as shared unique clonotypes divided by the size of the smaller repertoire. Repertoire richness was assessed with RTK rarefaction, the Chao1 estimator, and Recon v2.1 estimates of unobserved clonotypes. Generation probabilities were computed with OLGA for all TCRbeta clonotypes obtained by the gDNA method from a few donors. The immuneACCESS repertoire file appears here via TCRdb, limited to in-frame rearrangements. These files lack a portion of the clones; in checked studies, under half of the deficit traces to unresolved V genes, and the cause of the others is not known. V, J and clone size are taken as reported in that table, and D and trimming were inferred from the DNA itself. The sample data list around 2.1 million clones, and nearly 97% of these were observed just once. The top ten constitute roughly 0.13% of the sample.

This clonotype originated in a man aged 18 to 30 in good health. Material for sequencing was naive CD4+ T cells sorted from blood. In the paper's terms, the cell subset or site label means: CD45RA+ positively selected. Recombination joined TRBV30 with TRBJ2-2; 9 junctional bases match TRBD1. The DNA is TGTGCCTGGAGACAGGGGGCGGCGACCGGGGAGCTGTTTTTT. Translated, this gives CAWRQGAATGELFF. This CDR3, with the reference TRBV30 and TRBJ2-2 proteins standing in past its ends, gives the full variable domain SQTIHQWPATLVQPVGSPLSLECTVEGTSNPNLYWYRQAAGRGLQLLFYSVGIGQISSEVPQNLSASRPQDRQFILSSKKLLLSDSGFYLCAWRQGAATGELFFGEGSRLTVL.